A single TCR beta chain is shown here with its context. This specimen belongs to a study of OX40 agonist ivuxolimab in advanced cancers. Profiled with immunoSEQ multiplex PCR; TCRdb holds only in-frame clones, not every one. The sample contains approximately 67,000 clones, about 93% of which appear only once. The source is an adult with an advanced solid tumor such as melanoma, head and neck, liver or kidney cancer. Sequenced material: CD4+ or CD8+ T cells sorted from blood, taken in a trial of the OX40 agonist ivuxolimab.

CDR3 sequence reads: CASSLALEETQYF. CDR3 DNA sequence: TGTGCCAGCAGCTTAGCTTTAGAAGAGACCCAGTACTTC. The chain has TRBV7-9 and TRBJ2-5, with no clear D. V lost 0 bases to trimming and J lost 3 bases, with 5 bases between them. Germline lookup yields CDR1 SEHNR and CDR2 FQNEAQ (reference sequence). There are 13 residues in the CDR3.